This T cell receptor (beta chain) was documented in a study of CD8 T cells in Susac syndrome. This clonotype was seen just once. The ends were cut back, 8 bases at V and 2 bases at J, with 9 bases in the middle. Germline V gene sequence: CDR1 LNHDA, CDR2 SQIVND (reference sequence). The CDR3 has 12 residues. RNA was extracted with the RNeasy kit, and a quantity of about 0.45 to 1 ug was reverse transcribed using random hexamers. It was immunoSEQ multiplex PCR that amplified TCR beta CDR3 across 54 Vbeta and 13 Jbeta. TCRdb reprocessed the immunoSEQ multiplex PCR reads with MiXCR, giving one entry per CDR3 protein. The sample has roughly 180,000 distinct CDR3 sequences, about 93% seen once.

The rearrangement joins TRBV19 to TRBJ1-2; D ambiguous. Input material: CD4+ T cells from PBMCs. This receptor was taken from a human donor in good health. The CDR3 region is CASGGRNYGYTF. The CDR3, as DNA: TGTGCCAGTGGCGGCAGAAACTATGGCTACACCTTC.